This T cell receptor beta chain was found in a study of post-analysis software for immune sequencing data. With regard to this clonotype: Its cognate antigen is unknown. Compared with germline, one end of the junction differs, possibly owing to a read error.

The CDR3 sequence is 13 residues long. Per the germline V gene, CDR1 is SGHTA and CDR2 is FQGTGA. Prepared TCR beta cDNA libraries contained unique molecular identifiers. TCRdb independently ran MiXCR on the PCR reads; one entry per CDR3 protein. The table lists roughly 400,000 distinct CDR3 sequences, approximately 39% of them singletons. Study-wide results and limits: Patients carried roughly five TRBV segments more frequently than controls did, and TRBV5-6, TRBV5-1 and TRBV20-1 were among them. With F measure, samples from one preparation batch clustered together strongly.

Material: blood. The sequence derives from a girl aged 2 to 10 with multiple sclerosis. The chain couples TRBV7-3 to TRBJ2-1, with D unclear. The CDR3 sequence is CASSINVNNEQFF. The DNA for the CDR3 is TGTGCCAGCAGCATCAATGTCAACAACGAGCAGTTCTTC.